The present T cell receptor (beta chain) was sequenced within a study of Graves' ophthalmopathy and Graves' hyperthyroidism. This CDR3 comprises 15 residues. Trimming at V came to 7 bases and at J to 6 bases, leaving 11 bases not matched to a gene. Germline CDR1 MNHEY, CDR2 SVGEGT. The authors amplified TCR beta CDR3 regions from RNA transcripts. An opening RT-PCR round employed HTBI primers and preceded a second-round multiplex PCR. Each CDR3 protein is one row after TCRdb ran MiXCR on the multiplex PCR reads. The profile shows a few hundred thousand distinct CDR3 sequences, roughly a sixth of them singletons.

Material for sequencing was peripheral blood. This sequence joins TRBV6-2 or TRBV6-3 and TRBJ2-7, with TRBD2 identical over 11 bases. This clonotype originated in an adult man with Graves' ophthalmopathy. CDR3 region: CASTEGGSGRAEQYF. CDR3 DNA: TGTGCCAGCACCGAAGGGGGTAGCGGGAGGGCCGAGCAGTACTTC.